Shown below are 6 T cell receptor beta chains from a single sample sequenced in a study of blood T cell repertoires in COVID-19. TCRdb's copy holds only in-frame clones and misses some; the assay was immunoSEQ multiplex PCR. In the table there are about 110,000 clones, about four fifths of which are singletons. The specimen sequenced was peripheral blood. Every receptor here comes from a woman aged 65 to 85 with acute or convalescent COVID-19.

The V call is TRBV7-9, the J call TRBJ1-1; D is perhaps TRBD1 (6 bases). The CDR3 has 13 residues. Germline V gene data show CDR1 as SEHNR and CDR2 as FQNEAQ (reference sequence). Trimming cost V 5 bases and J 7 bases, with 14 bases left between them. CDR3 amino acids: CASSPQGPGEAFF. The DNA of the CDR3 is TGTGCCAGCAGCCCACAGGGCCCGGGTGAAGCTTTCTTT. Variable domain in full (rest from reference TRBV7-9 and TRBJ1-1): DTGVSQNPRHKITKRGQNVTFRCDPISEHNRLYWYRQTLGQGPEFLTYFQNEAQLEKSRLLSDRFSAERPKGSFSTLEIQRTEQGDSAMYLCASSPQGPGEAFFGQGTRLTVV.

The chain uses TRBV27 and TRBJ2-3; D call uncertain. Trimming pared 6 bases from V and 3 bases from J, leaving 10 bases between. The V gene's germline CDR1 is MNHEY and CDR2 SMNVEV (reference sequence). The CDR3 runs to 13 residues. CDR3 DNA sequence: TGTGCCAGCAGAAGGAGTTCGACAGATACGCAGTATTTT. Translation: CASRRSSTDTQYF.

The chain has TRBV5-4 and TRBJ2-1, with 13 bases that match TRBD2. Germline V CDR1 and CDR2: SGHNT, YYREEE (reference sequence). The CDR3 totals 18 residues. The ends lost 4 bases at V and 8 bases at J; junction bases unmatched: 15. The CDR3 region is CASSPYGIRLAGGDEQFF. CDR3 nucleotides: TGTGCCAGCAGCCCGTATGGTATTCGACTAGCGGGGGGCGATGAGCAGTTCTTC.

V is TRBV25-1 and J is TRBJ1-3; the D gene is possibly TRBD1 (6 bases). The CDR3 sequence is 15 residues long. V was trimmed by 5 bases and J by 3 bases, leaving 14 bases between them. Per germline, CDR1 MGHDK and CDR2 SYGVNS. The CDR3 reads CASSRTRGLGNTIYF. The CDR3, as DNA: TGTGCCAGCAGTCGAACGCGGGGGCTTGGAAACACCATATATTTT. The whole variable domain, filled in from reference TRBV25-1 and TRBJ1-3, reads EADIYQTPRYLVIGTGKKITLECSQTMGHDKMYWYQQDPGMELHLIHYSYGVNSTEKGDLSSESTVSRIRTEHFPLTLESARPSHTSQYLCASSRTRGLGNTIYFGEGSWLTVV.

The chain joins TRBV19 to TRBJ1-5; 10 bases fit TRBD1. Looked up from germline, CDR1 is LNHDA and CDR2 is SQIVND (reference sequence). V gave up 6 bases and J gave up 2 bases; unmatched junction bases: 4. This CDR3 has 15 residues. The CDR3 DNA sequence: TGTGCCAGTAGCGGGACAGGGGTCGGCAATCAGCCCCAGCATTTT. This codes for CASSGTGVGNQPQHF.

This clone came up a few times. The rearrangement links TRBV6-2 or TRBV6-3 to TRBJ1-1, with unresolved D. The CDR3 extends over 15 amino acids. Between the trimmed V and J ends, which lost 0 bases and 5 bases, there was a span of 13 bases. Germline-derived CDR1 and CDR2 are MNHEY and SVGEGT. In DNA form, the CDR3 reads TGTGCCAGCAGTTACTCGAGAGGAGGCCGGACTGAAGCTTTCTTT. Encoded protein: CASSYSRGGRTEAFF.